This T cell receptor beta chain emerged from a study of OX40 agonist ivuxolimab in advanced cancers. Looking at the study overall: Partial responses were achieved by three patients, of whom one had hepatocellular carcinoma and two had cutaneous melanoma. Study outcomes and limitations: The study observed clonal expansion of CD4+ and CD8+ blood T cells by week 6 at 0.1 to 3.0 mg/kg. Averaged across samples, CD8+ T cells carried more expanded clones than CD4+ did. Normalized T-cell clonal expansion was also low in a subset of nonresponders.

Germline-derived CDR1 and CDR2 are SGHNT and YENEEA. The ends lost 1 base at V and 6 bases at J; junction bases unmatched: 7. The CDR3 covers 15 residues. Measured with immunoSEQ multiplex PCR; TCRdb has only the in-frame clones, and not every one. Of tens of thousands of clones listed, about 85% are singletons. This clone was recorded once. The antigen is undetermined. This chain uses TRBV11-3 with TRBJ2-7; 9 bases fit TRBD2. Sequencing used CD4+ or CD8+ T cells sorted from blood, obtained in a trial of the OX40 agonist ivuxolimab. The TCR sequence derives from an adult with an advanced solid tumor such as melanoma, head and neck, liver or kidney cancer. In DNA form, the CDR3 reads TGTGCCAGCAGCTTAGGACCAGCGGGAGGTTTCGAGCAGTACTTC. It is translated as CASSLGPAGGFEQYF.